Presented here are 13 T cell receptor beta chains from one specimen sequenced in a study of blood T cell repertoires in COVID-19. The method was immunoSEQ multiplex PCR; TCRdb's version includes in-frame clones alone and lacks a portion of them. The sample contains 150,000 or so clones, 70% to 90% of which appear only once. Material: PBMCs or T cells enriched from blood (not recorded which). The receptors stem from a woman between 50 and 59 years old who had recovered from COVID-19.

This rearrangement joins TRBV3-1 (or the pseudogene TRBV3-2) to TRBJ2-5, with 14 bases identical to TRBD2. Germline CDR1 is LGHDT and CDR2 is YNNKEL (reference sequence). This CDR3 has 16 amino acids. V trimming: 4 bases; J trimming: 4 bases; junction bases outside the gene matches: 5. As DNA, the CDR3 is TGTGCCAGCAGCCTAGGGACTAGCGGGAGAGGAGAGACCCAGTACTTC. Residues: CASSLGTSGRGETQYF.

The CDR3 sequence is CAISDPKQGIKDSPLHF. The CDR3 DNA sequence: TGTGCCATCAGCGACCCGAAACAGGGTATCAAGGATTCACCCCTCCACTTT. The chain combines TRBV10-3 with TRBJ1-6; D might be TRBD1 (6 bases). Germline loops: CDR1 ENHRY, CDR2 SYGVKD. This CDR3 region has 17 residues. The V end lost 6 bases, the J end lost 8 bases, and 23 bases lay between the germline ends.

This chain uses TRBV7-2 with TRBJ2-1; 9 bases are shared with TRBD2. Unmatched junction bases numbered 2, after V lost 4 bases and J lost 4 bases. Germline assignment: CDR1 SGHTA and CDR2 FQGNSA. The CDR3 runs 14 residues. The CDR3 nucleotides read TGTGCCAGCAGCTCTAGCGGGGCATACAATGAGCAGTTCTTC. Amino acids: CASSSSGAYNEQFF.

The rearrangement links TRBV6-5 to TRBJ1-2; D is perhaps TRBD1 (5 bases). Trimming removed 2 bases at V and 8 bases at J, with 12 bases between. This CDR3 is 13 amino acids long. Germline-derived CDR1 and CDR2 are MNHEY and SVGAGI. The CDR3 here is CASSYLAGRGYTF. The CDR3 bases are TGTGCCAGCAGTTACCTCGCAGGGAGGGGCTACACCTTC.

This chain joins TRBV7-2 and TRBJ1-5, with D possibly matching TRBD1 (5 bases). Deletions cut 2 bases from V and 7 bases from J, with 18 bases between. Per the germline V gene, CDR1 is SGHTA and CDR2 is FQGNSA. The CDR3 is made up of 16 amino acids. The CDR3, as DNA: TGTGCCAGCAGCTTACAAGGGGTAGGCGTCGGGCAGCCCCAGCATTTT. As protein: CASSLQGVGVGQPQHF.

CDR3 in amino acids: CASSPPPYRGQGSGYTF. In nucleotides, the CDR3 is TGTGCCAGCTCACCTCCTCCATACAGGGGACAAGGCTCTGGCTACACCTTC. The chain combines TRBV18 with TRBJ1-2; 7 bases line up with TRBD1. The CDR3 has 17 amino acids. The V segment lost 3 bases and the J segment 7 bases; nucleotides outside the gene matches: 17. The germline V gene has CDR1 KGHSH and CDR2 LQKENI.

This clone was seen only a few times. V usage is TRBV5-1 and J usage is TRBJ2-3; a possible D gene is TRBD2 (6 bases). CDR1 is SGHRS, CDR2 YFSETQ, per germline. Trimming took off 3 bases at V and 3 bases at J, with 11 bases between the two ends. CDR3 length: 14 amino acids. The CDR3 nucleotides read TGCGCCAGCAGCTCTATGGAGGGAACAGATACGCAGTATTTT. Protein: CASSSMEGTDTQYF.

J is TRBJ1-2 and V is TRBV13, with TRBD1 identical over 7 bases. With V trimmed by 7 bases and J by 8 bases, 7 bases remained unmatched. CDR3 length equals 12 residues. CDR1 and CDR2 (germline): PRHDT, FYEKMQ (reference sequence). The CDR3 region has the DNA TGTGCCAGCACGCAACAGGGGCGGGGCTACACCTTC. It yields the protein CASTQQGRGYTF.

In nucleotides, the CDR3 is TGTGCCAGCTCACCACCGAACTTCCCCTCCGGGGAGCTGTTTTTT. The encoded protein is CASSPPNFPSGELFF. The chain has TRBV18 and TRBJ2-2, with D unresolved. V gave up 0 bases and J gave up 6 bases, with 11 bases separating them. The CDR3 sequence is 15 residues long. Germline V CDR1 and CDR2: KGHSH, LQKENI.

The chain uses TRBV27 and TRBJ1-6, with TRBD1 matching 9 bases. The CDR3 has 14 residues. Germline-derived CDR1 and CDR2 are MNHEY and SMNVEV (reference sequence). Trimming took 4 bases from V and 10 from J; bases not matched to a gene: 5. As DNA, the CDR3 is TGTGCCAGCAGTTGGGACAGGGAATGGTCACCCCTCCACTTT. Amino acids: CASSWDREWSPLHF.

This chain links TRBV2 with TRBJ1-2; D is ambiguous. V was shortened by 5 bases and J by 4 bases, with 20 bases between the two germline ends. Germline CDR1 and CDR2: SNHLY and FYNNEI. This CDR3 is 16 amino acids long. CDR3 bases: TGTGCCAGCAGTAGAGGCCGCAAGGAACTGACCTATGGCTACACCTTC. Translation gives CASSRGRKELTYGYTF.

CDR3 sequence (DNA): TGTGCCAGCAGCCCCCGGAGGGCCCTCTATGGCTACACCTTC. This encodes CASSPRRALYGYTF. The chain combines TRBV6-5 with TRBJ1-2; no reliable D call. Trimming took off 6 bases at V and 4 bases at J, with 15 bases between the two ends. There are 14 residues in the CDR3. Germline loops: CDR1 MNHEY, CDR2 SVGAGI.

The V call is TRBV30, the J call TRBJ1-5; D not certain. The CDR3 runs to 15 residues. The germline V and J ends were trimmed by 0 bases and 9 bases, with 18 bases remaining between them. CDR1 is GTSNPN and CDR2 is SVGIG in the germline V gene (reference sequence). In nucleotides, the CDR3 is TGTGCCTGGAGTGTACCAGGCAACCCCGAGGGGCCCCAGCATTTT. Protein: CAWSVPGNPEGPQHF.